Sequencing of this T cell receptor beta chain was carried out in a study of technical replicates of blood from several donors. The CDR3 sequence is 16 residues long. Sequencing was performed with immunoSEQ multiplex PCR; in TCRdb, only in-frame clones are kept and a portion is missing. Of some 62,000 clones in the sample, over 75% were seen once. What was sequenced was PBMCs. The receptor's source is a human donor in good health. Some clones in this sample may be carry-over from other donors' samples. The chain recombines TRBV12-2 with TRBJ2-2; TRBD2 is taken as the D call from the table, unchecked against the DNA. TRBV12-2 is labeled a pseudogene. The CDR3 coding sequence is TGTGCAAGTCGAAGCGGTAGTAAGTTGGGTTCCGGGGAGCTGTTTTTT. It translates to CASRSGSKLGSGELFF.